The 29 T cell receptor beta chains below all came from one sample that was sequenced in a study of blood T cell repertoires in COVID-19 (dated by TCRdb to about 2020). The method behind the library was the immunoSEQ multiplex PCR assay. Drawn from immuneACCESS, this table holds only the in-frame rearrangements with V and J called that TCRdb kept. Clones are partly lost; checked studies trace under half to an unresolved V gene and leave the rest unexplained. The sample profile shows some 150,000 clones; about four fifths of them were found once. Over 0.5% of the sample rests with the top ten. Sequencing input: peripheral blood. All receptors derive from a man aged 60 to 69 with acute or convalescent COVID-19.

The chain employs TRBV7-2 and TRBJ1-1, with a possible D match to TRBD1 (5 bases). The CDR3 has 15 amino acids. V was trimmed by 3 bases and J by 0 bases, leaving 11 bases between them. The germline V gene encodes CDR1 SGHTA and CDR2 FQGNSA. The CDR3 loop is CASSFPGSMNTEAFF. The CDR3 region has the DNA TGTGCCAGCAGCTTCCCAGGGTCAATGAACACTGAAGCTTTCTTT.

This chain uses TRBV6-6 with TRBJ2-3; D is perhaps TRBD2 (5 bases). The germline gives CDR1 MNHNY, CDR2 SVGAGI (reference sequence). This CDR3 spans 17 amino acids. The V end lost 6 bases, the J end lost 1 base, and 20 bases lay between the germline ends. DNA for the CDR3: TGTGCCAGCAGCCGAAGGAGAGTCGGACTGCGCACAGATACGCAGTATTTT. Translating gives CASSRRRVGLRTDTQYF.

CDR3 DNA sequence: TGTGCCAGCAGCTTAGAGGGGGCCAGCTCCTACGAGCAGTACTTC. Translating gives CASSLEGASSYEQYF. The genes are TRBV7-8 and TRBJ2-7; 7 nucleotides agree with TRBD1. CDR1 and CDR2 (germline): SGHVS, FQNEAQ. V shed 1 base, J shed 0 bases, and the junction held 3 bases outside the gene matches. The length of the CDR3 is 15 residues.

The chain employs TRBV6-5 and TRBJ1-2; a possible D gene is TRBD1 (5 bases). Germline assignment: CDR1 MNHEY and CDR2 SVGAGI. The CDR3 covers 12 residues. Trimming removed 6 bases at V and 8 bases at J, with 13 bases between. The CDR3 reads CASRGQGQGYTF. The DNA of the CDR3 is TGTGCCAGCAGGGGCCAGGGTCAGGGCTACACCTTC.

J is TRBJ2-4 and V is TRBV28, with a weak D call TRBD1 (6 bases). V lost 6 bases and J 6 bases, leaving 15 bases between the germline ends. This CDR3 has 14 residues. In germline, CDR1 is MDHEN, CDR2 SYDVKM. CDR3 residues: CASRPDRLINIQYF. CDR3 nucleotide sequence: TGTGCCAGCAGACCGGACAGACTCATAAACATTCAGTACTTC.

The chain couples TRBV7-2 to TRBJ2-7; 7 nucleotides align to TRBD1. This CDR3 spans 15 amino acids. The V gene's germline CDR1 is SGHTA and CDR2 FQGNSA. The J segment lost 4 bases and the V segment lost 4 bases, leaving 10 bases of the junction unmatched. The DNA for the CDR3 is TGTGCCAGCAGCTCCAGACAGGGTATTATGTACGAGCAGTACTTC. Translating gives CASSSRQGIMYEQYF.

The rearrangement links TRBV30 to TRBJ1-2, with no clear D. Trimming shortened V by 5 bases and J by 4 bases, and 11 bases separated the two germline ends. CDR3 length: 12 amino acids. The germline gives CDR1 GTSNPN, CDR2 SVGIG (reference sequence). In DNA, the CDR3 is TGTGCCTGGTTCATAGAGGGCTATGGCTACACCTTC. Its protein is CAWFIEGYGYTF.

The chain carries TRBV9 and TRBJ2-7; TRBD2 matches 7 bases. CDR1 and CDR2 (germline): SGDLS, YYNGEE. Unmatched junction bases numbered 6, after V lost 4 bases and J lost 5 bases. This CDR3 has 13 residues. The CDR3 sequence is CASSPRGEDEQYF. CDR3 nucleotide sequence: TGTGCCAGCAGCCCCCGGGGGGAGGACGAGCAGTACTTC.

This chain connects TRBV5-4 to TRBJ1-2; D ambiguous. V shed 1 base and J shed 0 bases, with 10 bases lying between them. Germline CDR1 reads SGHNT; CDR2 reads YYREEE (reference sequence). The CDR3 extends over 15 amino acids. CDR3 residues: CASSLWSETNYGYTF. The DNA for the CDR3 is TGTGCCAGCAGCTTGTGGTCTGAGACTAACTATGGCTACACCTTC.

The chain combines TRBV7-9 with TRBJ1-1; possible D gene TRBD1, 6 bases. The CDR3 has 15 amino acids. Between the trimmed V and J ends, which lost 0 bases and 5 bases, there was a span of 13 bases. CDR1 and CDR2 from the germline V gene are SEHNR and FQNEAQ (reference sequence). The CDR3 DNA reads as TGTGCCAGCAGCTTAGCCGTTACAGGGAAGACTGAAGCTTTCTTT. Protein: CASSLAVTGKTEAFF.

The chain carries TRBV28 and TRBJ2-7; possibly TRBD1 for D (6 bases). The CDR3 length is 12 residues. Trimming stripped 4 bases from V and 3 bases from J, with 7 bases between. In germline, CDR1 is MDHEN, CDR2 SYDVKM. The CDR3 loop reads CASSSGVYEQYF. CDR3 DNA: TGTGCCAGCAGTTCAGGGGTCTACGAGCAGTACTTC.

The sample holds one count of this clone. The chain employs TRBV7-2 and TRBJ1-2; TRBD1 might be the D (6 bases). V was cut by 0 bases and J by 2 bases, with 16 bases left in between. The CDR3 runs to 17 residues. Germline-derived CDR1 and CDR2 are SGHTA and FQGNSA. The DNA for the CDR3 is TGTGCCAGCAGCTTAGCTACTGGGGGCGCTTTCAACTATGGCTACACCTTC. It specifies CASSLATGGAFNYGYTF.

V and J are TRBV28 and TRBJ2-1; maybe TRBD1 (5 bases). This CDR3 is 13 amino acids long. CDR1 is MDHEN, CDR2 SYDVKM, per germline. V was shortened by 3 bases and J by 2 bases, with 5 bases between the two germline ends. The CDR3 reads CASSLTAYNEQFF. The CDR3, as DNA: TGTGCCAGCAGTTTGACAGCCTACAATGAGCAGTTCTTC.

The chain recombines TRBV19 with TRBJ2-2; 9 nucleotides align to TRBD1. V was pared by 3 bases and J by 8 bases, with 7 bases of the junction left unmatched. The CDR3 runs to 15 residues. Germline V gives CDR1 LNHDA, CDR2 SQIVND (reference sequence). The CDR3 DNA is TGTGCCAGTAGTATGGCGACAGGGGGACGGGGGGAGCTGTTTTTT. This translates into CASSMATGGRGELFF.

The V gene is TRBV5-1, the J gene TRBJ2-2, with D perhaps TRBD1 (6 bases). The germline CDR1 and CDR2 sequences are SGHRS and YFSETQ. The CDR3 has 14 residues. The V and J ends lost 2 bases and 2 bases respectively, with 7 bases between them. The CDR3 here is CASSLGTNTGELFF. CDR3 DNA sequence: TGCGCCAGCAGCTTAGGGACAAACACCGGGGAGCTGTTTTTT. Looking up the rest from reference TRBV5-1 and TRBJ2-2 gives the full variable domain: KAGVTQTPRYLIKTRGQQVTLSCSPISGHRSVSWYQQTPGQGLQFLFEYFSETQRNKGNFPGRFSGRQFSNSRSEMNVSTLELGDSALYLCASSLGTNTGELFFGEGSRLTVL.

The chain uses TRBV20-1 and TRBJ1-5; D gene ambiguous. The CDR3 contains 10 residues. With 5 bases removed from V and 4 bases from J, the gap between germline ends came to 3 bases. Germline CDR1 reads DFQATT; CDR2 reads SNEGSKA (reference sequence). CDR3 amino acids: CSAENQPQHF. CDR3 sequence (DNA): TGCAGTGCTGAGAATCAGCCCCAGCATTTT.

The rearrangement links TRBV28 to TRBJ2-6; D may be TRBD2 (6 bases). The CDR3 consists of 16 residues. The V end was cut by 5 bases, the J end by 1 base, with 12 bases between. Germline V CDR1 and CDR2: MDHEN, SYDVKM. CDR3 residues: CASSPYGRSGANVLTF. The CDR3 region has the DNA TGTGCCAGCAGTCCCTACGGGAGATCTGGGGCCAACGTCCTGACTTTC.

The V call is TRBV5-1, the J call TRBJ2-7, with 7 bases matching TRBD2. With V trimmed by 6 bases and J by 7 bases, 13 bases remained unmatched. In germline, CDR1 is SGHRS, CDR2 YFSETQ. The CDR3 extends over 14 amino acids. The CDR3 DNA follows: TGCGCCAGCAAAGGCGGGAGCCCCGGGGGTGAGCAGTACTTC. Translating gives CASKGGSPGGEQYF. The variable domain in full, completed from reference TRBV5-1 and TRBJ2-7, reads KAGVTQTPRYLIKTRGQQVTLSCSPISGHRSVSWYQQTPGQGLQFLFEYFSETQRNKGNFPGRFSGRQFSNSRSEMNVSTLELGDSALYLCASKGGSPGGEQYFGPGTRLTVT.

In DNA form, the CDR3 reads TGTGCCAGCTCCATCCGGGACAGGGAGTCTGGAAACACCATATATTTT. Translation gives CASSIRDRESGNTIYF. This chain connects TRBV18 to TRBJ1-3; 9 bases are shared with TRBD1. The germline V gene has CDR1 KGHSH and CDR2 LQKENI. The CDR3 has 16 amino acids. The J segment lost 1 base and the V segment lost 6 bases, leaving 7 bases of the junction unmatched.

V gene TRBV19 combines with J gene TRBJ2-3, with 12 bases identical to TRBD2. Trimming removed 6 bases from V and 10 bases from J; junction bases left unmatched: 14. The germline V gene encodes CDR1 LNHDA and CDR2 SQIVND (reference sequence). CDR3 size: 16 residues. In DNA form, the CDR3 reads TGTGCCAGTAGCCCTAACTCCCTAGCGGGGGGGCAATCGCAGTATTTT. Protein: CASSPNSLAGGQSQYF.

The chain employs TRBV5-8 and TRBJ1-2; 9 bases agree with TRBD1. The germline V gene has CDR1 SGHTS and CDR2 YDEGEE. The CDR3 runs 16 residues. The V and J ends lost 0 bases and 9 bases, in that order; junction bases with no gene match: 12. CDR3 in amino acids: CASSLGILQGALSYTF. The CDR3 nucleotides are TGTGCCAGCAGCTTGGGAATTCTACAGGGGGCGCTGAGCTACACCTTC.

The chain couples TRBV27 to TRBJ2-7; D ambiguous. Trimming shortened V by 3 bases and J by 6 bases, and 6 bases separated the two germline ends. The CDR3 has 11 residues. Germline-derived CDR1 and CDR2 are MNHEY and SMNVEV (reference sequence). The CDR3 here is CASSLGPEQYF. CDR3 DNA: TGTGCCAGCAGTTTGGGCCCCGAGCAGTACTTC.

This clone was counted once. The V and J genes are TRBV20-1 and TRBJ2-1, with 10 bases aligning to TRBD2. The CDR3 is 11 amino acids. Per germline, CDR1 DFQATT and CDR2 SNEGSKA (reference sequence). V trimming: 3 bases; J trimming: 15 bases; junction bases outside the gene matches: 5. The CDR3 DNA sequence: TGCAGTGCTAGTACCCTAGCGGGAGTGTTCTTC. Translation: CSASTLAGVFF.

The J gene is TRBJ1-1, the V gene TRBV5-1; perhaps TRBD1 as D (5 bases). Germline V CDR1 and CDR2: SGHRS, YFSETQ. V dropped 4 bases and J dropped 4 bases, with 14 bases sitting between them. The CDR3 is 14 amino acids. The CDR3 loop is CASSPVNRFTEAFF. The CDR3, as DNA: TGCGCCAGCAGCCCCGTCAACAGGTTCACTGAAGCTTTCTTT.

The chain recombines TRBV14 with TRBJ2-7; D call uncertain. Germline V gene lookup returns CDR1 SGHDN and CDR2 FVKESK. This CDR3 spans 13 amino acids. V shed 1 base and J shed 11 bases, with 15 bases lying between them. The CDR3 nucleotides are TGTGCCAGCAGCCAAGTGCGGCCTCCGGTGAAGTACTTC. This sequence encodes CASSQVRPPVKYF.

The chain is built from TRBV28 and TRBJ2-3; a weak D match, TRBD2 (5 bases). Germline CDR1 is MDHEN and CDR2 is SYDVKM. V was pared by 6 bases and J by 0 bases, with 16 bases between. This CDR3 region has 16 residues. The CDR3 DNA follows: TGTGCCAGCAGCACCGGGAAGGGTTTAAGCACAGATACGCAGTATTTT. Amino acids: CASSTGKGLSTDTQYF.

This clone was seen at least ten times. The sample has other DNA sequences that encode this CDR3 too. The chain links TRBV27 to TRBJ1-6, with 7 bases that match TRBD1. This CDR3 comprises 14 residues. J was trimmed by 7 bases and V by 7 bases; bases with no gene match: 7. CDR1 MNHEY and CDR2 SMNVEV come from the germline V gene (reference sequence). CDR3 sequence reads: CASNRQGPNSPLHF. The CDR3 bases are TGTGCCAGCAACCGACAGGGTCCCAATTCACCCCTCCACTTT.

This clone was observed a single time. Other nucleotide sequences from this sample produce the same CDR3. This sequence joins TRBV5-1 and TRBJ1-4; D remains ambiguous. The CDR3 contains 15 residues. The V gene's germline CDR1 is SGHRS and CDR2 YFSETQ. V was trimmed by 0 bases and J by 0 bases, leaving 6 bases between them. The CDR3 nucleotides read TGCGCCAGCAGCTTGGGGGGAGCAACTAATGAAAAACTGTTTTTT. As protein: CASSLGGATNEKLFF.

The chain links TRBV27 to TRBJ1-1, with D tentatively TRBD1 (5 bases). CDR1 is MNHEY and CDR2 is SMNVEV in the germline V gene (reference sequence). V dropped 6 bases and J dropped 1 base, with 24 bases sitting between them. The CDR3 spans 18 residues. In DNA form, the CDR3 reads TGTGCCAGCAGCCGGACGGGGGGACGGGTAGGCCGGAACACTGAAGCTTTCTTT. Amino acids: CASSRTGGRVGRNTEAFF.